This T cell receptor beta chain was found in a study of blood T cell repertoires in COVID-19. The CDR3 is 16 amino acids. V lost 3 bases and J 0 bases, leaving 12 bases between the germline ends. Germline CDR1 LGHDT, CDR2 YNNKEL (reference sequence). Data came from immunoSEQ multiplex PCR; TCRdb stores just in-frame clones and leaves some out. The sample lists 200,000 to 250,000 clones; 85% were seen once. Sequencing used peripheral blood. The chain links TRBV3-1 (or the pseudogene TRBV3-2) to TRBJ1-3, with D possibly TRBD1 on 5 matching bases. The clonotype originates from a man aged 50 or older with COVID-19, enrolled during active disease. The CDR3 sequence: CASSQGLLSSGNTIYF. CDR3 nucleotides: TGTGCCAGCAGCCAGGGACTTCTGAGCTCTGGAAACACCATATATTTT.